The rows below give T cell receptor beta chains drawn from one sample of a study of spatial heterogeneity in lung cancer. TCRdb re-called the 5' RACE reads with MiXCR, one entry per CDR3 protein. The sample carries about 2,000 distinct CDR3 sequences, about 9.8% recorded once. Here the sequenced sample was lung tumor tissue, taken at surgery. The receptors stem from a female donor with early-stage non-small cell lung cancer. The CDR3 runs from the conserved cysteine through the conserved F or W. A D gene is named only where the DNA matches it firmly. Clone size is shown for a subset of rows, as once, few, many or a class of expanded clone.

d_gene,abundance,j_gene,v_gene,CDR3nt,CDR3aa
NA,NA,TRBJ2-6,TRBV14,TGTGCCAGCAGCCACCTGGGAGGTGCTGGGGCCAACGTCCTGACTTTC,CASSHLGGAGANVLTF
NA,few,TRBJ2-5,TRBV7-6,TGTGCCAGCAGCTTAGTCTCCTCAAAAGAGACCCAGTACTTC,CASSLVSSKETQYF
NA,medium-sized,TRBJ1-2,TRBV5-1,TGCGCCAGCAGCCCCGAGGGGGGCTATGGCTACACCTTC,CASSPEGGYGYTF
NA,medium-sized,TRBJ2-7,TRBV27,TGTGCCAGCAGTTTGTGGAAGGGATACGAGCAGTACTTC,CASSLWKGYEQYF
NA,medium-sized,TRBJ2-7,TRBV11-2,TGTGCCAGCAGCTTAATGGGCAGCACCTACGAGCAGTACTTC,CASSLMGSTYEQYF
TRBD2,few,TRBJ2-1,TRBV3-1,TGTGCCAGCAGCCAACTGATCCTAGCGGGAGTACCCAATGAGCAGTTCTTC,CASSQLILAGVPNEQFF
TRBD2,medium-sized,TRBJ2-5,TRBV7-2,TGTGCCAGCAGCTTAACGGGGGGATTTGAGACCCAGTACTTC,CASSLTGGFETQYF
TRBD1,medium-sized,TRBJ2-5,TRBV12-3/TRBV12-4,TGTGCCAGCAGTTGGTCCGGGACAGGGGTAGGCGAGACCCAGTACTTC,CASSWSGTGVGETQYF
NA,medium-sized,TRBJ2-1,TRBV6-2/TRBV6-3,TGTGCCAGCAGCGGGACATACAATGAGCAGTTCTTC,CASSGTYNEQFF
NA,medium-sized,TRBJ1-2,TRBV3-1,TGTGCCAGCAGCCAAGATGGCCAGGATCCCTATGGCTACACCTTC,CASSQDGQDPYGYTF
NA,medium-sized,TRBJ2-5,TRBV5-1,TGCGCCAGCAGTTATCAAGAGACCCAGTACTTC,CASSYQETQYF
NA,NA,TRBJ2-2,TRBV4-2,TGTGCCAGCAGCCAAATGGGAGCTTCGAACACCGGGGAGCTGTTTTTT,CASSQMGASNTGELFF
NA,medium-sized,TRBJ2-3,TRBV12-3/TRBV12-4,TGTGCCAGCAGTTTAGAAGGATCGGGCACAGATACGCAGTATTTT,CASSLEGSGTDTQYF
NA,medium-sized,TRBJ1-4,TRBV5-1,TGCGCCAGCAGCTCCTTCCCAGGAAAGGCTAATGAAAAACTGTTTTTT,CASSSFPGKANEKLFF
NA,large,TRBJ1-1,TRBV7-3,TGTGCCAGCAGCTTATCGGGGGCATTTAGTGAAGCTTTCTTT,CASSLSGAFSEAFF
NA,medium-sized,TRBJ1-5,TRBV10-3,TGTGCCATCAGTGATGCCAGATTCGGTCAGACCCAGCATTTT,CAISDARFGQTQHF
NA,few,TRBJ2-7,TRBV28,TGTGCCAGCACTTCGGAGGGCCACGAGCAGTACTTC,CASTSEGHEQYF
NA,medium-sized,TRBJ1-5,TRBV6-1,TGTGCCAGCAGTGAAGGGGCAGGCAGGAATCAGCCCCAGCATTTT,CASSEGAGRNQPQHF
NA,medium-sized,TRBJ2-7,TRBV28,TGTGCCAGCAGATCACACGGACAGTACGAGCAGTACTTC,CASRSHGQYEQYF
NA,few,TRBJ2-1,TRBV24-1,TGTGCCACCAGCTCTACTAGCTTCAATGAGCAGTTCTTC,CATSSTSFNEQFF
NA,medium-sized,TRBJ2-3,TRBV5-1,TGCGCCAGCAGCTTGGAGGGGGCCGCCACGGGACTTAGGACAGATACGCAGTATTTT,CASSLEGAATGLRTDTQYF
NA,large,TRBJ2-2,TRBV24-1,TGTGCCACCAGTGACCAGAACACCGGGGAGCTGTTTTTT,CATSDQNTGELFF
NA,few,TRBJ1-6,TRBV20-1,TGCAGTGCTCCACTACGGGAGCGTAATTCACCCCTCCACTTT,CSAPLRERNSPLHF
TRBD2,few,TRBJ2-1,TRBV29-1,TGCAGCGTTGAAGGGACTAGCGGGAGGAGTAGTGAGCAGTTCTTC,CSVEGTSGRSSEQFF
TRBD1,NA,TRBJ1-2,TRBV6-6,TGTGCCAGCAGTTCCTCGACAGGGGGGATTGGCTACACCTTC,CASSSSTGGIGYTF
NA,medium-sized,TRBJ1-5,TRBV12-3/TRBV12-4,TGTGCCAGCAGACAGGCCGGGGCAGCAAATCAGCCCCAGCATTTT,CASRQAGAANQPQHF
TRBD2,large,TRBJ2-7,TRBV28,TGTGCCAGCAGGCGGACTAGCGGGAGCGGGGCCTACGAGCAGTACTTC,CASRRTSGSGAYEQYF
TRBD1,medium-sized,TRBJ1-1,TRBV5-1,TGCGCCAGCAGCTTGGCCATGGACAGGGCAGACACTGAAGCTTTCTTT,CASSLAMDRADTEAFF
TRBD2,large,TRBJ2-3,TRBV7-2,TGTGCCAGCAGCTTAGGGAACAGCGGGGGCACAGATACGCAGTATTTT,CASSLGNSGGTDTQYF
NA,few,TRBJ2-7,TRBV9,TGTGCCAGCAGCGTGTCTCCACAGGACAGCAGCTCCTACGAGCAGTACTTC,CASSVSPQDSSSYEQYF
NA,few,TRBJ2-7,TRBV20-1,TGCAGTGCTAGAAATGTGTACTCGCCCTGGGACGAGCAGTACTTC,CSARNVYSPWDEQYF
NA,medium-sized,TRBJ2-3,TRBV7-2,TGTGCCAGCAGCTTACCAGGGTCCGATACGCAGTATTTT,CASSLPGSDTQYF
NA,medium-sized,TRBJ1-2,TRBV19,TGTGCCAGTAGCCCGATGGGGGGGTCCCAGCGTGGCTACACCTTC,CASSPMGGSQRGYTF
TRBD1,medium-sized,TRBJ2-3,TRBV30,TGTGCCTGGAGACAGCAGGGGGCTTACACAGATACGCAGTATTTT,CAWRQQGAYTDTQYF
TRBD1,few,TRBJ2-7,TRBV7-8,TGTGCCAGCAGCCTCGGGACAGTGTTCTACGAGCAGTACTTC,CASSLGTVFYEQYF
NA,medium-sized,TRBJ1-5,TRBV5-1,TGCGCCAGCAGCCCGGACACTGGTGGCAATCAGCCCCAGCATTTT,CASSPDTGGNQPQHF
TRBD2,medium-sized,TRBJ2-5,TRBV29-1,TGCAGCCTCGGACTAGCGGGAGGAAAGGACCTCCAAGAGACCCAGTACTTC,CSLGLAGGKDLQETQYF
NA,few,TRBJ2-5,TRBV5-1,TGCGCCAGCAGCTCGACGACAGCCACACAAGAGACCCAGTACTTC,CASSSTTATQETQYF
TRBD2,medium-sized,TRBJ2-1,TRBV4-2,TGTGCCAGCAGCTCCGGGGAGGGATCCTACAATGAGCAGTTCTTC,CASSSGEGSYNEQFF
TRBD1,medium-sized,TRBJ2-1,TRBV20-1,TGCAGTCCCAAACCGGAGACAGGGGTGGATGAGCAGTTCTTC,CSPKPETGVDEQFF
TRBD1,medium-sized,TRBJ1-1,TRBV18,TGTGCCAGCTCACCATCTGACAGGGGCGTTGCTTTCTTT,CASSPSDRGVAFF
NA,medium-sized,TRBJ2-3,TRBV20-1,TGCAGTGCTCTAGGGATCAGGTTGGGCACAGATACGCAGTATTTT,CSALGIRLGTDTQYF
TRBD2,large,TRBJ2-7,TRBV12-3/TRBV12-4,TGTGCCAGCAGTTTAAACCTAGCGGGGGCGGCCGAGCAGTACTTC,CASSLNLAGAAEQYF
TRBD2,medium-sized,TRBJ2-2,TRBV11-2,TGTGCCAGCAGCGCCCTAGCGGGGGGGGATAGCACCGGGGAGCTGTTTTTT,CASSALAGGDSTGELFF
NA,medium-sized,TRBJ2-1,TRBV20-1,TGCAGTGCTAGGGGTCGGGGGTTATACAATGAGCAGTTCTTC,CSARGRGLYNEQFF
TRBD2,medium-sized,TRBJ2-3,TRBV18,TGTGCCAGCTCACCACAGAGGTCCGGGAGGAGCACAGATACGCAGTATTTT,CASSPQRSGRSTDTQYF
NA,NA,TRBJ2-1,TRBV20-1,TGCAGTGCTAGGGTACCTGGGTCCTCTTCCTACAATGAGCAGTTCTTC,CSARVPGSSSYNEQFF
TRBD2,large,TRBJ2-3,TRBV3-1,TGTGCCAGCAGCCAAGATCGCAAGCGGGGGGTTAAGGCAGATACGCAGTATTTT,CASSQDRKRGVKADTQYF
TRBD1,few,TRBJ2-1,TRBV12-3/TRBV12-4,TGTGCCAGCAGACCGAGGACAGGAGGCGATGAGCAGTTCTTC,CASRPRTGGDEQFF
TRBD1,medium-sized,TRBJ1-2,TRBV3-1,TGTGCCAGCAGCCTGAGACAGGGGTATGGCTACACCTTC,CASSLRQGYGYTF
TRBD1,medium-sized,TRBJ1-4,TRBV19,TGTGCCAGTAGTGTCTCCGGGACAGGGCGTGAAAAACTGTTTTTT,CASSVSGTGREKLFF
NA,large,TRBJ1-2,TRBV7-9,TGTGCCAGCAGCTTCGAGCTCTTGGACTATGGCTACACCTTC,CASSFELLDYGYTF
NA,few,TRBJ2-7,TRBV25-1,TGTGCCAGCAGAAGTCTTTTCTCCTACGAGCAGTACTTC,CASRSLFSYEQYF
TRBD2,medium-sized,TRBJ2-7,TRBV30,TGTGCCTGGTGGATCCCGGGACTAGCGGGACACGAGCAGTACTTC,CAWWIPGLAGHEQYF
TRBD2,medium-sized,TRBJ2-7,TRBV7-2,TGTGCCAGCAGCTTAGACGGACTAGCGGGGAGGGAGCAGTACTTC,CASSLDGLAGREQYF
NA,medium-sized,TRBJ1-1,TRBV6-2/TRBV6-3,TGTGCCAGCAGGACTGTACAGGGAGGGTACACTGAAGCTTTCTTT,CASRTVQGGYTEAFF
NA,NA,TRBJ1-1,TRBV7-2,TGTGCCAGCAGCTTAGGGGGGGTGACAGCTTTCTTT,CASSLGGVTAFF
NA,large,TRBJ2-2,TRBV11-2,TGTGCCAGCAGCCAAGTGGGCAGCAACACCGGGGAGCTGTTTTTT,CASSQVGSNTGELFF
TRBD1,NA,TRBJ2-6,TRBV12-3/TRBV12-4,TGTGCCAGCAGTTTGGAGCCTAGACGGGACAGGGTCGGTGGGGCCAACGTCCTGACTTTC,CASSLEPRRDRVGGANVLTF
TRBD2,medium-sized,TRBJ2-3,TRBV7-2,TGTGCCAGCAGCTTAGGGAATAGCGGGAGGTCCACAGATACGCAGTATTTT,CASSLGNSGRSTDTQYF